These T cell receptor beta chains were read from a single sample in a study of blood T cell repertoires in COVID-19. Sequenced by immunoSEQ multiplex PCR; TCRdb stores in-frame clones only, minus some. This sample has under 300,000 clones, with roughly 87% found just once. Input material: peripheral blood. These receptors all stem from a woman aged 40 to 49 who had recovered from COVID-19. Each CDR3 is given with its conserved first and last residue. The D gene is left open where the match is weak.

D gene	V gene	J gene	CDR3 protein	CDR3 DNA
-	TRBV2	TRBJ2-2	CASSEATQRLVGAGELFF	TGTGCCAGCAGTGAAGCCACTCAACGACTAGTAGGGGCCGGGGAGCTGTTTTTT
-	TRBV11-2	TRBJ1-1	CASRQKPFGQEAFF	TGTGCCAGCAGACAGAAGCCCTTCGGACAGGAAGCTTTCTTT
TRBD1	TRBV5-1	TRBJ1-1	CASGRGQGESKAFF	TGCGCCAGCGGCCGGGGACAGGGGGAGTCGAAAGCTTTCTTT
-	TRBV7-6	TRBJ2-2	CASSPRTTLSTGELFF	TGTGCCAGCAGCCCGCGGACTACATTAAGCACCGGGGAGCTGTTTTTT
TRBD1	TRBV14	TRBJ2-2	CASSQDRGPLYTGELFF	TGTGCCAGCAGCCAGGACAGGGGGCCGTTATACACCGGGGAGCTGTTTTTT
TRBD1	TRBV19	TRBJ1-6	CASSERTGRDNSPLHF	TGTGCCAGTAGTGAGAGGACAGGGCGCGATAATTCACCCCTCCACTTT
-	TRBV3-1/TRBV3-2	TRBJ2-3	CASSQDRRPPKQYF	TGTGCCAGCAGCCAAGATAGGCGGCCCCCTAAACAGTATTTT
TRBD1	TRBV2	TRBJ1-2	CASSEDRGSRGYTF	TGTGCCAGCAGTGAGGACAGGGGAAGTAGGGGCTACACCTTC
-	TRBV23-1	TRBJ1-1	CASSQSSGGGLGGRGTEAFF	TGCGCCAGCAGTCAATCTAGCGGGGGTGGCCTTGGTGGCCGCGGCACTGAAGCTTTCTTT
-	TRBV18	TRBJ1-1	CASTRGETEAFF	TGTGCCAGCACCAGGGGTGAGACTGAAGCTTTCTTT
-	TRBV5-1	TRBJ1-1	CASSPGTSHTEAFF	TGCGCCAGCAGCCCCGGGACTTCACACACTGAAGCTTTCTTT